This is a list of T cell receptor beta chains from one sample in a study of blood T cells in healthy people across ages. TCRdb reprocessed the 5' RACE reads with MiXCR, giving one entry per CDR3 protein. The profile shows hundreds of thousands of distinct CDR3 sequences, around 42% of them singletons. Material for sequencing was blood. These receptors all stem from a man aged 55-75 years in good health. Each CDR3 is given with its conserved first and last residue. Each record gives: clone size, J gene, V gene, D gene, CDR3 DNA, CDR3 protein. D genes are given only for firm matches. Not all rows give a size; the values are once, few, many and, for expanded clones, a class.

many	TRBJ2-5	TRBV12-3/TRBV12-4	TRBD2	TGTGCCAGCAGACCTACTAGCGGGCGAGAGACCCAGTACTTC	CASRPTSGRETQYF
few	TRBJ2-7	TRBV6-1	TRBD1	TGTGCCAGCAGCGAGTTGGAGACAGGGGTCTACGAGCAGTACTTC	CASSELETGVYEQYF
few	TRBJ1-5	TRBV7-2	-	TGTGCCAGCAGCTCTCTTAATCAGCCCCAGCATTTT	CASSSLNQPQHF
few	TRBJ2-5	TRBV7-8	-	TGTGCCAGCAGCCAGGGGGGAAAGCAGTACTTC	CASSQGGKQYF
few	TRBJ2-5	TRBV20-1	TRBD1	TGCAGTCTCCTGCTTCCAGGGGGCGCGGAGACCCAGTACTTC	CSLLLPGGAETQYF
few	TRBJ1-5	TRBV19	-	TGTGCCAGTAGGAGGACAGCTCAGCATCAGCCCCAGCATTTT	CASRRTAQHQPQHF
many	TRBJ1-2	TRBV7-2	-	TGTGCCAGCAGCCCCTCAACGTGGGTAGGCTATGGCTACACCTTC	CASSPSTWVGYGYTF
few	TRBJ2-4	TRBV5-1	TRBD2	TGCGCCAGCAGCTTGTTGCAGCGGGACGCCCCCCATGTAGTGGCCAAAAACATTCAGTACTTC	CASSLLQRDAPHVVAKNIQYF
-	TRBJ2-3	TRBV15	TRBD2	TGTGCCACCAGCAGAGCAGCTTGGACTAGCGGGGGGGCCGACGATACGCAGTATTTT	CATSRAAWTSGGADDTQYF
few	TRBJ2-6	TRBV5-1	-	TGCGCCAGCAGCTTAACGGTAGCTGGTGGGGCCAACGTCCTGACTTTC	CASSLTVAGGANVLTF
-	TRBJ2-5	TRBV10-3	-	TGTGCCATCAGTGAGCCTGAGGGGGGAACCCAAGAGACCCAGTACTTC	CAISEPEGGTQETQYF
-	TRBJ2-4	TRBV4-3	TRBD1	TGCGCCAGCAGCCGGAGGGACAGGGGGCGAGGAAACATTCAGTACTTC	CASSRRDRGRGNIQYF
few	TRBJ2-1	TRBV5-1	TRBD2	TGCGCCAGCAGCCCGACTAGCGGGGTCAGCTCCTACAATGAGCAGTTCTTC	CASSPTSGVSSYNEQFF
many	TRBJ2-7	TRBV29-1	-	TGCAGCGTTGGGAACAGTCTTTTCGAGCAGTACTTC	CSVGNSLFEQYF
-	TRBJ2-5	TRBV27	TRBD1	TGTGCCAGCAGTTCGGGACAGGGGTCAGGAGAGACCCAGTACTTC	CASSSGQGSGETQYF
few	TRBJ2-2	TRBV2	-	TGTGCCAGCACTCGCCGATGGAGCACCGGGGAGCTGTTTTTT	CASTRRWSTGELFF
-	TRBJ2-7	TRBV7-6	-	TGTGCCAGCAGCCGGGGCCCCGGGAAGTCTGGGATTAGCTCCTACGAGCAGTACTTC	CASSRGPGKSGISSYEQYF
few	TRBJ2-7	TRBV20-1	-	TGCAGTGCTAGAGATACCGGCCAACCGCACGAGCAGTACTTC	CSARDTGQPHEQYF
few	TRBJ2-7	TRBV29-1	-	TGCAGCGTTGAGGTAGGACAGATTCGCGAGCAGTACTTC	CSVEVGQIREQYF
-	TRBJ1-2	TRBV20-1	TRBD1	TGCAGTGCTAGAGATTATGGCGGGACAGGGGGAGGCTACACCTTC	CSARDYGGTGGGYTF
-	TRBJ1-4	TRBV29-1	-	TGCAGCGTTGAGTCCGGGAATTCCTATGAAAAACTGTTTTTT	CSVESGNSYEKLFF
-	TRBJ2-5	TRBV19	TRBD2	TGTGCCAGTAGTATCTTCGGCGGGGGGGCGAATGAGCAGTACTTC	CASSIFGGGANEQYF
few	TRBJ1-5	TRBV9	-	TGTGCCAGCTCACGGGGGTTACAGGGACAGCCCCAGCATTTT	CASSRGLQGQPQHF
few	TRBJ2-5	TRBV20-1	TRBD1	TGCAGTGCTAGGGCGGGACAGGGCGGTGGGTACGGGGAGACCCAGTACTTC	CSARAGQGGGYGETQYF
few	TRBJ2-5	TRBV3-1	TRBD1	TGTGCCAGCAGCCCAGACCCGGGACAGGGGGAATTACAAGAGACCCAGTACTTC	CASSPDPGQGELQETQYF
-	TRBJ1-2	TRBV24-1	-	TGTGCCACCAGTGACCTTAACTATGGCTACACCTTC	CATSDLNYGYTF
-	TRBJ1-5	TRBV7-2	-	TGTGCCAGCAGCTTAGATAGAACTTTTCAGCCCCAGCATTTT	CASSLDRTFQPQHF
few	TRBJ2-5	TRBV20-1	TRBD2	TGCAGTGCTACTAGCGGTCCCCAAGAGACCCAGTACTTC	CSATSGPQETQYF
few	TRBJ2-1	TRBV11-2	-	TGTGCCAGCAGCTTTGCGGGGGCTACCTACAATGAGCAGTTCTTC	CASSFAGATYNEQFF